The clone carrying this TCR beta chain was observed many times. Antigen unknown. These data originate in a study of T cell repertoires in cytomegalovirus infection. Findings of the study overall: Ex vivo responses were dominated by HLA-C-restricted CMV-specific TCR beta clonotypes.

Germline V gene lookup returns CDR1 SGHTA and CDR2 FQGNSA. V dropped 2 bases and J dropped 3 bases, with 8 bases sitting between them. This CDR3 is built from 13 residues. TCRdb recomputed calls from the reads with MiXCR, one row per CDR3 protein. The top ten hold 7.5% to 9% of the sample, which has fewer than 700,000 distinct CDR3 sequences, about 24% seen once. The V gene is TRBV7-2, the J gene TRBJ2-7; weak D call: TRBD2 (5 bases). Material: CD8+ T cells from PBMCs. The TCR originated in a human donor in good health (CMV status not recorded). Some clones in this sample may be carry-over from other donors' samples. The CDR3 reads CASSLNGVYEQYF. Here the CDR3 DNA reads TGTGCCAGCAGCTTAAACGGGGTCTACGAGCAGTACTTC.